The clone carrying this T cell receptor beta chain was observed a handful of times. Using immunoSEQ multiplex PCR, the repertoire was profiled, and TCRdb retains in-frame clones only, with some absent. This sample has about 270,000 clones, with approximately 81% found just once. Germline-derived CDR1 and CDR2 are LNHDA and SQIVND (reference sequence). V trimming: 7 bases; J trimming: 5 bases; junction bases outside the gene matches: 6. The CDR3 covers 15 residues. These data belong to a study of blood T cell repertoires in COVID-19. The overall study: The United States, Italy and Spain supplied acute and convalescent COVID-19 samples.

The chain is built from TRBV19 and TRBJ1-6, with 9 bases aligning to TRBD1. Specimen: peripheral blood. This receptor was obtained from a woman aged 60-75 years with active or convalescent COVID-19. The CDR3 region has the DNA TGTGCCAGTACCAGGACAGGGGTCAATAATTCACCCCTCCACTTT. Translating gives CASTRTGVNNSPLHF.